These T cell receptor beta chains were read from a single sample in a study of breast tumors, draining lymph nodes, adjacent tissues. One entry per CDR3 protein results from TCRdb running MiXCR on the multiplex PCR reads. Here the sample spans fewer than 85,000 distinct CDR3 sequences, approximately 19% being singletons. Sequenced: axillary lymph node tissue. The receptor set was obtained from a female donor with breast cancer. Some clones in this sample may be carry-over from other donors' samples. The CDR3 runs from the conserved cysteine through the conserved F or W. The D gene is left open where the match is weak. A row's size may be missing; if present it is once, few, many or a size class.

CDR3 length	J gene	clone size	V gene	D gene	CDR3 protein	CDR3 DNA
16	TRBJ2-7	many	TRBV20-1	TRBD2	CSARDPQLGGGREQYF	TGCAGTGCTAGAGATCCCCAGCTTGGGGGAGGGAGGGAGCAGTACTTC
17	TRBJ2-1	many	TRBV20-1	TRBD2	CSARDMGGLAGGDEQFF	TGCAGTGCTAGAGATATGGGCGGACTAGCGGGAGGGGATGAGCAGTTCTTC
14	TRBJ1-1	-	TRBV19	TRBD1	CAVEVTGKNTEAFF	TGTGCCGTAGAGGTGACAGGGAAGAACACTGAAGCTTTCTTT
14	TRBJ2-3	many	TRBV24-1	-	CATSDTPVTDTQYF	TGTGCCACCAGTGATACCCCGGTCACAGATACGCAGTATTTT
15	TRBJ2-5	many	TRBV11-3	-	CASSLDSGGARPLYF	TGTGCCAGCAGCTTAGATAGTGGAGGGGCGAGACCACTGTACTTC
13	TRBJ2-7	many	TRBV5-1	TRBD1	CASTGTGGNEQYF	TGCGCCAGCACCGGGACAGGGGGCAACGAGCAGTACTTC
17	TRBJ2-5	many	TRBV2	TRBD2	CASSSLWASGTQETQYF	TGTGCCAGCAGTTCCCTCTGGGCTAGCGGGACCCAAGAGACCCAGTACTTC
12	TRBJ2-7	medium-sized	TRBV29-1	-	CSVVGGGYEQYF	TGCAGCGTTGTAGGCGGAGGGTACGAGCAGTACTTC
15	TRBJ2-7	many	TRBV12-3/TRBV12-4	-	CASSMIGTNLYEQYF	TGTGCCAGCAGTATGATCGGGACAAACTTATACGAGCAGTACTTC
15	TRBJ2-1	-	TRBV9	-	CASSLLTSSYNEQSF	TGTGCCAGCAGCCTGCTAACTAGCTCCTACAATGAGCAGTCCTTC
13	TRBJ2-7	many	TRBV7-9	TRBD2	CASSPGGSYEQYF	TGTGCCAGCAGCCCGGGGGGGAGTTACGAGCAGTACTTC
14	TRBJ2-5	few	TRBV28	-	CASSPDGPSGTQYF	TGTGCCAGCAGCCCGGACGGACCTTCGGGGACCCAGTACTTC
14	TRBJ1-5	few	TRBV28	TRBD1	CASRLTGGGQPQHF	TGTGCCAGCAGGTTAACAGGGGGCGGTCAGCCCCAGCATTTT
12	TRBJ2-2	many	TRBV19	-	CASSSRTGELFF	TGTGCCAGTAGTTCCCGGACCGGGGAGCTGTTTTTT
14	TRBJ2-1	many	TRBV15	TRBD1	CATSGGTGINEQFF	TGTGCCACCAGCGGCGGGACAGGGATTAATGAGCAGTTCTTC
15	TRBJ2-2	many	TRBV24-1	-	CATSDPPPSTGELFF	TGTGCCACCAGTGACCCACCTCCGAGCACCGGGGAGCTGTTTTTT
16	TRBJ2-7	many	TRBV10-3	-	CAISPRQATMTYEQYF	TGTGCCATCAGTCCGAGACAGGCGACAATGACTTACGAGCAGTACTTC
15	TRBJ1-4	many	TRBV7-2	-	CASSPSTGTGEKLFF	TGTGCCAGCAGCCCCTCGACAGGTACTGGTGAAAAACTGTTTTTT
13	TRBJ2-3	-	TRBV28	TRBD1	CASLTGGTDTQYF	TGTGCCAGTTTGACAGGGGGCACAGATACGCAGTATTTT
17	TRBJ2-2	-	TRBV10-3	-	CAISESISPVNTGELFF	TGTGCCATCAGTGAGTCGATTTCACCCGTGAACACCGGGGAGCTGTTTTTT
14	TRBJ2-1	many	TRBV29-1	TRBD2	CSVEKTSGRNEQFF	TGCAGCGTTGAAAAGACTAGCGGGAGGAATGAGCAGTTCTTC
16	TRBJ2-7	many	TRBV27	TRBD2	CASSLGRTSGSYEQYF	TGTGCCAGCAGTCTTGGGCGGACTAGCGGGAGCTACGAGCAGTACTTC
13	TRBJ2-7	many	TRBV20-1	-	CSARGSSGYEQYF	TGCAGTGCTAGAGGGTCGAGTGGCTACGAGCAGTACTTC
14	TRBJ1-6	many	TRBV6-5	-	CASSYSSGGSPLHF	TGTGCCAGCAGTTACTCTTCGGGTGGTTCACCCCTCCACTTT
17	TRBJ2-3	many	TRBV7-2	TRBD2	CASSGTSDVRSTDTQYF	TGTGCCAGCAGCGGGACTAGCGATGTACGAAGCACAGATACGCAGTATTTT
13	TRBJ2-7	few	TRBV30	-	CAWTPGATSEQYF	TGTGCCTGGACACCGGGAGCGACTAGCGAGCAGTACTTC
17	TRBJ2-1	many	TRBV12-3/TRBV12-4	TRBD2	CASSFFRTSGSWNEQFF	TGTGCCAGCAGTTTTTTTCGGACTAGCGGGAGTTGGAATGAGCAGTTCTTC
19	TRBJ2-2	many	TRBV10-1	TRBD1	CASSERMGRGQGNTGELFF	TGCGCCAGCAGTGAGAGGATGGGTAGGGGACAGGGGAACACCGGGGAGCTGTTTTTT
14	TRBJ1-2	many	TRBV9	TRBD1	CASSPRTGNYGYTF	TGTGCCAGCAGCCCCCGGACAGGGAACTATGGCTACACCTTC
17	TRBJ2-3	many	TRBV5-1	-	CASSPPGLATGGDTQYF	TGCGCCAGCAGCCCACCCGGGCTAGCCACTGGGGGGGATACGCAGTATTTT
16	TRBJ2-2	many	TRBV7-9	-	CASSPPGIANTGELFF	TGTGCCAGCAGCCCCCCAGGGATCGCGAACACCGGGGAGCTGTTTTTT
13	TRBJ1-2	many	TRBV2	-	CASSEGGGYGYTF	TGTGCCAGCAGTGAGGGTGGGGGCTATGGCTACACCTTC
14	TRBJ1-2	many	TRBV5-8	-	CASSSGRTNYGYTF	TGTGCCAGCAGCTCGGGACGGACAAACTATGGCTACACCTTC
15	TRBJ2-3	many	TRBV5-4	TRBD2	CASSLVAGSTDTQYF	TGTGCCAGCAGCTTGGTAGCGGGAAGCACAGATACGCAGTATTTT
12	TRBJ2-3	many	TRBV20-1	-	CSARDHTDTQYF	TGCAGTGCTAGAGACCACACAGATACGCAGTATTTT
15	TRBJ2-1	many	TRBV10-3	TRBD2	CAISEQLAGAHEQFF	TGTGCCATCAGTGAGCAACTAGCGGGAGCCCATGAGCAGTTCTTC
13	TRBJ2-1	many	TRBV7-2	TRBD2	CASSTPGLAVQFF	TGTGCCAGCAGCACTCCGGGACTAGCGGTGCAGTTCTTC
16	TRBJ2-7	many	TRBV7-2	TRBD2	CASSLASGSVSYEQYF	TGTGCCAGCAGCTTAGCTAGCGGGAGTGTCTCCTACGAGCAGTACTTC
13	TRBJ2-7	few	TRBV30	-	CAWSYGQIHEQYF	TGTGCCTGGAGTTACGGACAGATCCACGAGCAGTACTTC
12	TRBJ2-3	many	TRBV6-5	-	CASRHGTDTQYF	TGTGCCAGCAGACACGGCACAGATACGCAGTATTTT
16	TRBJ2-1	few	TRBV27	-	CASAAMVRDTYNEQFF	TGTGCCAGCGCTGCAATGGTGAGAGATACTTACAATGAGCAGTTCTTC
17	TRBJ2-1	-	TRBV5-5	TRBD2	CTSSLTPLLAGVNEQFF	TGTACCAGCAGCTTAACCCCCCTACTAGCGGGAGTCAATGAGCAGTTCTTC
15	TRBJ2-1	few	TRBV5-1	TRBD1	CASSPDRGADSEQFF	TGCGCCAGCAGCCCTGACAGGGGGGCGGACAGTGAGCAGTTCTTC
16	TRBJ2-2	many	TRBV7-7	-	CASSHRTAANTGELFF	TGTGCTAGCAGCCACCGGACAGCCGCCAACACCGGGGAGCTGTTTTTT
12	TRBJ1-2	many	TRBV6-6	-	CATQTEDYGYTF	TGTGCCACCCAGACAGAGGACTATGGCTACACCTTC
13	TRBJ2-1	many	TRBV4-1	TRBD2	CASSQTRGGEQFF	TGCGCCAGCAGCCAGACACGCGGGGGTGAGCAGTTCTTC
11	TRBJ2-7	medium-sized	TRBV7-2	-	CASSSTYEQYF	TGTGCCAGCAGCTCTACCTACGAGCAGTACTTC
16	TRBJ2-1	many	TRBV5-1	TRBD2	CASNNPGTSDYNEQFF	TGCGCCAGCAACAACCCCGGGACTAGCGATTACAATGAGCAGTTCTTC
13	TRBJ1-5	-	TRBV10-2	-	CASSEAWGETQHF	TGCGCCAGCAGTGAGGCGTGGGGGGAGACCCAGCATTTT
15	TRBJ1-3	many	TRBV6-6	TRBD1	CASSGGQGSRNTIYF	TGTGCCAGCAGTGGCGGACAGGGGTCGAGAAACACCATATATTTT
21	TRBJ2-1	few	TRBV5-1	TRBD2	CASSSPKKPGLAGPSYNEQFF	TGCGCCAGCAGCTCGCCTAAGAAGCCGGGACTAGCGGGACCATCCTACAATGAGCAGTTCTTC
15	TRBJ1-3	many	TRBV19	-	CASSPTASSGNTIYF	TGTGCCAGTAGCCCGACGGCTAGCTCTGGAAACACCATATATTTT
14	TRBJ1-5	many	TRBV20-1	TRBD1	CSAKDREVRQPQHF	TGCAGTGCTAAGGACAGGGAGGTTCGTCAGCCCCAGCATTTT
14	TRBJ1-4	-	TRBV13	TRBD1	CASSAGQTNEKLFF	TGTGCCAGCAGCGCGGGACAGACTAATGAAAAACTGTTTTTT
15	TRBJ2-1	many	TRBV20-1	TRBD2	CSAKGTSGNYNEQFF	TGCAGTGCCAAAGGGACTAGCGGGAACTACAATGAGCAGTTCTTC
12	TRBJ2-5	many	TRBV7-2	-	CASAGVHETQYF	TGTGCCAGCGCTGGTGTCCACGAGACCCAGTACTTC
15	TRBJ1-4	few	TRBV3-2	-	CASSQGIRMPEKLFF	TGTGCCAGCAGCCAAGGTATAAGGATGCCTGAAAAACTGTTTTTT